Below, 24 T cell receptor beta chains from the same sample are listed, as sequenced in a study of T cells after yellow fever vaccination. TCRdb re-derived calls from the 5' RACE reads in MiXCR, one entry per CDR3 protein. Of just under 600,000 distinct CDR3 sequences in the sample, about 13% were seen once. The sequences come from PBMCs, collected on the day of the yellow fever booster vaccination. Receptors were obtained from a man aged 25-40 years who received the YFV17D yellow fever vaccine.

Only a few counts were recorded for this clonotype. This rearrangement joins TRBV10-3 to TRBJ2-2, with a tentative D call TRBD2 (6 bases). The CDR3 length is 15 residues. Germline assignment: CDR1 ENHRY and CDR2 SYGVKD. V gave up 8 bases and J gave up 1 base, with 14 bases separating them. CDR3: CAILAQDVNTGELFF. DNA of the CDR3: TGTGCCATCCTAGCGCAGGATGTGAACACCGGGGAGCTGTTTTTT.

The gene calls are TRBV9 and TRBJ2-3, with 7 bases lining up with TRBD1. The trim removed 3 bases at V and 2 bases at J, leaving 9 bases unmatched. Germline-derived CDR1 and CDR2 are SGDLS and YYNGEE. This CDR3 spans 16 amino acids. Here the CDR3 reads CASSGLPGQTTDTQYF. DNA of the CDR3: TGTGCCAGCAGCGGGTTACCGGGACAGACCACAGATACGCAGTATTTT.

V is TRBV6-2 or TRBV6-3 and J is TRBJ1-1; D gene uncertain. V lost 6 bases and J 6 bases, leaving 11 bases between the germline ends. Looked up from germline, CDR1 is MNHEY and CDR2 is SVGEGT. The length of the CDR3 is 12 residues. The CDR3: CASRPGTSEAFF. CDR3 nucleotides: TGTGCCAGCAGACCGGGCACCTCTGAAGCTTTCTTT.

The CDR3: CASSRLAGGLSSYEQYF. CDR3 DNA sequence: TGTGCCAGCAGTCGACTAGCGGGAGGACTAAGCTCCTACGAGCAGTACTTC. The gene calls are TRBV6-1 and TRBJ2-7; 13 nucleotides line up with TRBD2. CDR1 and CDR2 (germline): MNHNS, SASEGT. Germline trimming cut 5 bases from V and 0 bases from J; bases unmatched to any gene: 7. The CDR3 spans 17 residues.

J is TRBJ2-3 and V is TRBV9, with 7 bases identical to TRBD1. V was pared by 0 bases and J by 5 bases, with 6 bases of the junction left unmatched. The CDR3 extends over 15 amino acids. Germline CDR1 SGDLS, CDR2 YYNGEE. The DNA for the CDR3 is TGTGCCAGCAGCGTAGAGGGGGCCAGAGTAGATACGCAGTATTTT. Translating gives CASSVEGARVDTQYF.

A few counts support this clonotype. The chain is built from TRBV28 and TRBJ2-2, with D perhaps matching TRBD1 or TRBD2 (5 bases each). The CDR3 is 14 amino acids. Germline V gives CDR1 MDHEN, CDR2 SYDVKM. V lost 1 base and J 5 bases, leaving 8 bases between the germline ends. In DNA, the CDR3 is TGTGCCAGCAGTTTATCGAGGGGAACCGGGGAGCTGTTTTTT. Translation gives CASSLSRGTGELFF.

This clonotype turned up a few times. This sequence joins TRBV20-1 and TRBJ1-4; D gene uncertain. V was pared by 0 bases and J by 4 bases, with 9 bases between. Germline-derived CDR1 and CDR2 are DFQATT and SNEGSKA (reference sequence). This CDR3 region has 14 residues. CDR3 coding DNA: TGCAGTGCTAGAGATCGGCAGCTTAATGAAAAACTGTTTTTT. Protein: CSARDRQLNEKLFF.

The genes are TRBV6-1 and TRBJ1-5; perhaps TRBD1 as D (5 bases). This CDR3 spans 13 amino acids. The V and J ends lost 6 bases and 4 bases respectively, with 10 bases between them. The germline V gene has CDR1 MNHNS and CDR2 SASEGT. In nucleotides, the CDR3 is TGTGCCAGCAGCATACAGGCGAATCAGCCCCAGCATTTT. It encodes CASSIQANQPQHF.

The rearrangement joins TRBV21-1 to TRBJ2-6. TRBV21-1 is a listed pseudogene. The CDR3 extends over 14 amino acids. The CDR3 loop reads CASSIVSGANVLTF. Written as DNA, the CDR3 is TGTGCCAGCAGCATAGTCTCTGGGGCCAACGTCCTGACTTTC.

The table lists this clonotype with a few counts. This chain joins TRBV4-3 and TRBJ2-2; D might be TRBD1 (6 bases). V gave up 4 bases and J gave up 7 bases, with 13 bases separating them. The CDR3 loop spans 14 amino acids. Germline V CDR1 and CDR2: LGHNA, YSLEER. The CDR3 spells CASSRTQGLGELFF. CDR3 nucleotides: TGCGCCAGCAGCCGAACACAGGGTCTCGGGGAGCTGTTTTTT.

CDR3 DNA sequence: TGTGCCAGCAGCTCCCGGTGGGGTGTCACCGGGGAGCTGTTTTTT. This sequence encodes CASSSRWGVTGELFF. V gene TRBV27 combines with J gene TRBJ2-2; D call uncertain. The V gene lost 6 bases and the J gene lost 4 bases, with 15 bases spanning the gap. The germline V gene encodes CDR1 MNHEY and CDR2 SMNVEV (reference sequence). CDR3 size: 15 residues.

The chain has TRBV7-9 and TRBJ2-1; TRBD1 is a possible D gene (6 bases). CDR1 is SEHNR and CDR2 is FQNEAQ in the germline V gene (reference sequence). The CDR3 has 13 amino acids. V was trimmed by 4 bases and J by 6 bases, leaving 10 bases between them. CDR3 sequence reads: CASSSGQSNEQFF. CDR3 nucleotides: TGTGCCAGCAGCTCGGGACAAAGCAATGAGCAGTTCTTC.

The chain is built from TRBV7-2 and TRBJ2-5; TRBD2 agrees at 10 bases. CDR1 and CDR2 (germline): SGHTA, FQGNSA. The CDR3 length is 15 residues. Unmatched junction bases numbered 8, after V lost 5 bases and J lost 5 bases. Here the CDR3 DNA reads TGTGCCAGCAGCCTACTAGCGGGGAGTTATGAGACCCAGTACTTC. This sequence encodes CASSLLAGSYETQYF.

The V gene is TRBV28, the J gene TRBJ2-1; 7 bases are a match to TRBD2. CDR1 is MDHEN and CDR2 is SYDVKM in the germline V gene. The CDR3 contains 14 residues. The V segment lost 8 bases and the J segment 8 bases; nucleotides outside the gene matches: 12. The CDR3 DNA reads TGTGCCAGCCTCGCGGGCGGGAGTCGCGATGAGCAGTTCTTC. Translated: CASLAGGSRDEQFF.

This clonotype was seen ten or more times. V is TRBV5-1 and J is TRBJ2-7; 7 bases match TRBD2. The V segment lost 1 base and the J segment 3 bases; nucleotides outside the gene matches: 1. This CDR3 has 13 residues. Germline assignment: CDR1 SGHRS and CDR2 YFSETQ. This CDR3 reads CASSLSGDYEQYF. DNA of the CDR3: TGCGCCAGCAGCTTGAGCGGGGACTACGAGCAGTACTTC.

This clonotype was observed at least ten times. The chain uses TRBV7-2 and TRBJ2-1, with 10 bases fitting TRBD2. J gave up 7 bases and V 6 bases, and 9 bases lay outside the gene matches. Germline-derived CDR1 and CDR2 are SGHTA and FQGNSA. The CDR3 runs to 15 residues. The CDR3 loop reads CASRPTAGGPNEQFF. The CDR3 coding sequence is TGTGCCAGCAGGCCGACAGCGGGAGGGCCTAATGAGCAGTTCTTC.

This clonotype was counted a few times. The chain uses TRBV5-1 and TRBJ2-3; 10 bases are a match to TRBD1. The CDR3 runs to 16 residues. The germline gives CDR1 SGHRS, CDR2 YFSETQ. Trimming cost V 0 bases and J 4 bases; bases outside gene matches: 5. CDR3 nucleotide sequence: TGCGCCAGCAGCTTGGGCTCCGGGACAGGGGCAGATACGCAGTATTTT. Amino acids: CASSLGSGTGADTQYF.

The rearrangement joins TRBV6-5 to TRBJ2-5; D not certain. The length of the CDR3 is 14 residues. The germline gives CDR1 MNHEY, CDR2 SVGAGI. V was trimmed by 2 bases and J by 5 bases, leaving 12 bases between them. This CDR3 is CASSYGGPGETQYF. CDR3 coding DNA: TGTGCCAGCAGTTACGGCGGCCCTGGGGAGACCCAGTACTTC.

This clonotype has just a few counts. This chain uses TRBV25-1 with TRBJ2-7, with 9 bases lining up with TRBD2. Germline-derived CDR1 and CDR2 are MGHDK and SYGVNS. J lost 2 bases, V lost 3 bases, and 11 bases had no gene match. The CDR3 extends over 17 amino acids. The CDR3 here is CASSELLGSGRPYEQYF. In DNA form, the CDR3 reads TGTGCCAGCAGTGAGCTCCTTGGGAGCGGGAGGCCCTACGAGCAGTACTTC.

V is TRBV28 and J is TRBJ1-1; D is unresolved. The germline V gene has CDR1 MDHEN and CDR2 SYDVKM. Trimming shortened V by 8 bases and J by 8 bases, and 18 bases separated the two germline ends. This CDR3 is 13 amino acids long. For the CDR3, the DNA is TGTGCCAGCCGCGGTAAGGGTTTCTACGAAGCTTTCTTT. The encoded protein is CASRGKGFYEAFF.

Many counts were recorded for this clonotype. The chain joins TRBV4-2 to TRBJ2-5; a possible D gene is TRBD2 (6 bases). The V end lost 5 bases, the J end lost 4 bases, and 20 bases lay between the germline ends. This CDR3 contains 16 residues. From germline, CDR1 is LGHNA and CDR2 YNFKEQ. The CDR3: CASSEGRSGSLETQYF. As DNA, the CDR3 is TGTGCCAGCAGCGAAGGGCGGTCCGGGAGTCTAGAGACCCAGTACTTC.

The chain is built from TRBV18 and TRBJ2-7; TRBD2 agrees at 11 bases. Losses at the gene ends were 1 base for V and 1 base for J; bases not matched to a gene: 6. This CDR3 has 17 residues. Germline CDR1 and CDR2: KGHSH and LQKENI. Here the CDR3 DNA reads TGTGCCAGCTCACCACTTGGGACTAGCGGAGGGTCCTACGAGCAGTACTTC. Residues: CASSPLGTSGGSYEQYF.

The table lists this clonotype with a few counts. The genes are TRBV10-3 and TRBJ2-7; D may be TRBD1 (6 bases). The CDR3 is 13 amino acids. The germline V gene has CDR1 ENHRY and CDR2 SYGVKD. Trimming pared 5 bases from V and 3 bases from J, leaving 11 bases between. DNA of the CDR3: TGTGCCATCAGTCAGGACAGCCTCTACGAGCAGTACTTC. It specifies CAISQDSLYEQYF.

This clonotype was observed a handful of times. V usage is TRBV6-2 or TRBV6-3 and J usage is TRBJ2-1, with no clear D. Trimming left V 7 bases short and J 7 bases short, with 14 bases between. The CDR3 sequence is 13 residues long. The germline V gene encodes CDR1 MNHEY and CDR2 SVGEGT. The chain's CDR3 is CASTAEPRNEQFF. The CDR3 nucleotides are TGTGCCAGCACGGCGGAGCCAAGGAATGAGCAGTTCTTC.